These 15 T cell receptor beta chains originate from one sample sequenced in a study of shared clonotypes between healthy human individuals. Clones were read by immunoSEQ multiplex PCR, and TCRdb kept only the in-frame ones, dropping some. The sample has under 550,000 clones, 90% to 97% seen once. Sequencing was done on a sample of naive CD4+ T cells sorted from blood. Subset denoted: CD45RA+ positively selected. These receptors were taken from a woman aged 25-40 years in good health.

The chain combines TRBV28 with TRBJ1-2; D is ambiguous. V was pared by 7 bases and J by 8 bases, with 17 bases between. The CDR3 runs 13 residues. Looked up from germline, CDR1 is MDHEN and CDR2 is SYDVKM. CDR3 loop: CASISGGGRGYTF. In DNA, the CDR3 is TGTGCCAGCATCAGCGGAGGTGGGCGAGGCTACACCTTC.

The chain recombines TRBV19 with TRBJ1-4; D might be TRBD1 (5 bases). V was pared by 3 bases and J by 2 bases, with 10 bases between. CDR1 and CDR2 from the germline V gene are LNHDA and SQIVND (reference sequence). The CDR3 loop spans 15 amino acids. The CDR3 sequence is CASSIGGETNEKLFF. The CDR3 DNA is TGTGCCAGTAGTATTGGGGGTGAGACTAATGAAAAACTGTTTTTT.

This clone was counted between two and nine times. The chain couples TRBV28 to TRBJ2-7; D is ambiguous. The CDR3 is 12 amino acids. CDR1 and CDR2 (germline): MDHEN, SYDVKM. Trimming took off 6 bases at V and 1 base at J, with 7 bases between the two ends. In DNA form, the CDR3 reads TGTGCCAGCAGCAGGTGGTCCTACGAGCAGTACTTC. This encodes CASSRWSYEQYF.

V usage is TRBV30 and J usage is TRBJ2-3; D possibly corresponds to TRBD1 (6 bases). V lost 0 bases, J lost 11 bases, and 12 bases lay in between. CDR3 size: 12 residues. Germline loops: CDR1 GTSNPN, CDR2 SVGIG (reference sequence). The CDR3 DNA sequence: TGTGCCTGGAGTGTACAGCTGGACAGGCAGTATTTT. Residues: CAWSVQLDRQYF.

In its sample, this clone was seen once. This chain uses TRBV6-1 with TRBJ2-7; TRBD2 matches 10 bases. Germline V gene lookup returns CDR1 MNHNS and CDR2 SASEGT. J gave up 1 base and V 2 bases, and 2 bases lay outside the gene matches. CDR3 size: 15 residues. The CDR3 DNA is TGTGCCAGCAGTGAACCGGGACTAGCGTCCTACGAGCAGTACTTC. Protein sequence: CASSEPGLASYEQYF.

The gene calls are TRBV2 and TRBJ1-4; a weak D match, TRBD1 (6 bases). Trimming took off 5 bases at V and 0 bases at J, with 13 bases between the two ends. The CDR3 is 16 residues long. The germline CDR1 and CDR2 sequences are SNHLY and FYNNEI. This CDR3 reads CASSREDRTTNEKLFF. CDR3 in DNA: TGTGCCAGCAGTAGGGAAGACAGGACAACTAATGAAAAACTGTTTTTT.

The V gene is TRBV28, the J gene TRBJ2-7; 10 nucleotides line up with TRBD2. Germline CDR1 MDHEN, CDR2 SYDVKM. This CDR3 is built from 14 residues. The V segment lost 6 bases and the J segment 4 bases; nucleotides outside the gene matches: 6. Here the CDR3 reads CASRSTSGLYEQYF. The CDR3 coding sequence is TGTGCCAGCAGGTCGACTAGCGGGTTGTACGAGCAGTACTTC.

Comment on this clone: Other nucleotide sequences from this sample produce the same CDR3. The chain links TRBV6-6 to TRBJ2-7; no clear D gene. V dropped 5 bases and J dropped 1 base, with 3 bases sitting between them. CDR1 and CDR2 (germline): MNHNY, SVGAGI (reference sequence). The CDR3 sequence is 11 residues long. The CDR3 coding sequence is TGTGCCAGCAGTCAATCCTACGAGCAGTACTTC. It codes for CASSQSYEQYF.

This chain links TRBV18 with TRBJ2-1, with 7 bases lining up with TRBD2. CDR3 length: 15 amino acids. Trimming at V came to 6 bases and at J to 5 bases, leaving 10 bases not matched to a gene. From germline, CDR1 is KGHSH and CDR2 LQKENI. The CDR3 spells CASSRREADNNEQFF. CDR3 nucleotides: TGTGCCAGCTCCCGACGGGAGGCAGACAACAATGAGCAGTTCTTC.

This chain uses TRBV2 with TRBJ2-2; TRBD1 matches 8 bases. V gave up 0 bases and J gave up 6 bases; unmatched junction bases: 3. In germline, CDR1 is SNHLY, CDR2 FYNNEI. There are 15 residues in the CDR3. CDR3 bases: TGTGCCAGCAGTGAAGCTGTGACAGGGGCCGGGGAGCTGTTTTTT. This codes for CASSEAVTGAGELFF.

This chain links TRBV12-5 with TRBJ2-1; perhaps D is TRBD1 or TRBD2 (5 bases each). Germline CDR1 and CDR2: LGHNT and FRNRAP. V was shortened by 1 base and J by 9 bases, with 19 bases between the two germline ends. The CDR3 extends over 16 amino acids. The CDR3 nucleotides read TGTGCTAGTGGTTTGGGAGGGACCGGGGAGCTGGGTGAGCAGTTCTTC. Translating it yields CASGLGGTGELGEQFF.

Note on this clone: Different DNA sequences within this sample yield the same CDR3. The rearrangement joins TRBV28 to TRBJ1-1, with D maybe TRBD1 (6 bases). V gave up 5 bases and J gave up 2 bases, with 15 bases separating them. Germline loops: CDR1 MDHEN, CDR2 SYDVKM. CDR3 size: 15 residues. The CDR3: CASSPPGRGNTEAFF. CDR3 in DNA: TGTGCCAGCAGTCCACCCGGCAGGGGTAACACTGAAGCTTTCTTT.

The chain has TRBV19 and TRBJ2-4, with 9 bases matching TRBD2. The CDR3 spans 17 residues. V dropped 5 bases and J dropped 0; count of bases not matched to a gene: 8. Germline values: CDR1 LNHDA, CDR2 SQIVND (reference sequence). This CDR3 reads CASSALSGRLAKNIQYF. The CDR3 DNA follows: TGTGCCAGTAGTGCCCTTAGCGGGAGACTAGCCAAAAACATTCAGTACTTC.

J is TRBJ2-2 and V is TRBV6-5, with D maybe TRBD2 (6 bases). Per the germline V gene, CDR1 is MNHEY and CDR2 is SVGAGI. The CDR3 runs to 15 residues. V lost 3 bases, J lost 1 base, and 9 bases lay in between. The CDR3 coding sequence is TGTGCCAGCAGTTATGGGGACTTGAACACCGGGGAGCTGTTTTTT. Its protein product is CASSYGDLNTGELFF.

The genes are TRBV27 and TRBJ2-1; 9 nucleotides align to TRBD2. The germline V gene encodes CDR1 MNHEY and CDR2 SMNVEV (reference sequence). The CDR3 consists of 13 residues. The trim removed 6 bases at V and 10 bases at J, leaving 7 bases unmatched. The CDR3 DNA sequence: TGTGCCAGCAGGGGTGGGACTAGCTTCGAGCAGTTCTTC. Translated: CASRGGTSFEQFF.